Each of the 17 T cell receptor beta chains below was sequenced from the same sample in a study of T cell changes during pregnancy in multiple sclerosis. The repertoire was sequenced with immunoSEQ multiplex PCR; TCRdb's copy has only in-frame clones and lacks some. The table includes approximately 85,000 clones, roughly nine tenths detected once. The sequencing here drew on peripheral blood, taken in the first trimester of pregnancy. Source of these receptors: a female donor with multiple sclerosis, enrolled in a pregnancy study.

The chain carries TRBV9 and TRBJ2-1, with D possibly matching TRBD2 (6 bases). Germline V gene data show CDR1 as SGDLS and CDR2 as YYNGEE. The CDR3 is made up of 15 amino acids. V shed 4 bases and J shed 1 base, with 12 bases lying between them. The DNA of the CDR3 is TGTGCCAGCAGCCTCGACGGGGGATCCTACAATGAGCAGTTCTTC. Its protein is CASSLDGGSYNEQFF.

The CDR3 DNA reads TGTGCCAGCAGTGAACGGACAGTGATGAATCAGCCCCAGCATTTT. Its translation: CASSERTVMNQPQHF. This chain connects TRBV6-1 to TRBJ1-5; TRBD1 is a possible D gene (6 bases). Germline CDR1 and CDR2: MNHNS and SASEGT. Trimming left V 2 bases short and J 4 bases short, with 12 bases between. The CDR3 has 15 residues.

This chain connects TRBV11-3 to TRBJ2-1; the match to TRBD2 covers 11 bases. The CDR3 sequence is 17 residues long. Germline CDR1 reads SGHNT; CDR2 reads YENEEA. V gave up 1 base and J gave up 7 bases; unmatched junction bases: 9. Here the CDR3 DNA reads TGTGCCAGCAGCTTAGTTAGCGGGGGGGCCTATAGGAATGAGCAGTTCTTC. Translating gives CASSLVSGGAYRNEQFF.

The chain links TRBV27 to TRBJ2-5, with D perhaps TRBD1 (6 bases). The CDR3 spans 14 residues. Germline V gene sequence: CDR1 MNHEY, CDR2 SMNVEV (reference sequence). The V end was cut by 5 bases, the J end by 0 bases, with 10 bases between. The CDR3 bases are TGTGCCAGCAGTACACAGGGTAACCAAGAGACCCAGTACTTC. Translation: CASSTQGNQETQYF.

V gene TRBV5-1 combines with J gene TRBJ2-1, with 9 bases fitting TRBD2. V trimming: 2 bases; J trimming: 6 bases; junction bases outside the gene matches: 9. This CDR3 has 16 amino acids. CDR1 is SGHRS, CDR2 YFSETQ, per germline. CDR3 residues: CASSLAGTSNGNEQFF. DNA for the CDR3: TGCGCCAGCAGCTTAGCCGGGACTAGCAACGGCAATGAGCAGTTCTTC. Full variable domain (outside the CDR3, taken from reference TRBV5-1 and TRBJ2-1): KAGVTQTPRYLIKTRGQQVTLSCSPISGHRSVSWYQQTPGQGLQFLFEYFSETQRNKGNFPGRFSGRQFSNSRSEMNVSTLELGDSALYLCASSLAGTSNGNEQFFGPGTRLTVL.

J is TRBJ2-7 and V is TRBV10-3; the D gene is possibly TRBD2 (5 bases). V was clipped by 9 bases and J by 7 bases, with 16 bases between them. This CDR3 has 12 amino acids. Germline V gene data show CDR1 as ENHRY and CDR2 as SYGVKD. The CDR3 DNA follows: TGTGCCATGGCGAGGGATTCGGGTGAGCAGTACTTC. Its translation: CAMARDSGEQYF.

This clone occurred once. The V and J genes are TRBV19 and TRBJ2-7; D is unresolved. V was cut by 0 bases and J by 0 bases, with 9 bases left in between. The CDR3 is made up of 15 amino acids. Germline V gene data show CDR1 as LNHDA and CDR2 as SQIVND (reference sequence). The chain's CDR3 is CASSIDSADSYEQYF. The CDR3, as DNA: TGTGCCAGTAGTATAGACAGCGCAGACTCCTACGAGCAGTACTTC.

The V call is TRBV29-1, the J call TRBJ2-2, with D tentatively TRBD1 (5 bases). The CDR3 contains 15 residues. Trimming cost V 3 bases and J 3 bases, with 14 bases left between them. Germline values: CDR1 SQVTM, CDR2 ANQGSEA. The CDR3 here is CSVDLGQGYTGELFF. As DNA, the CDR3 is TGCAGCGTTGACTTGGGGCAGGGTTACACCGGGGAGCTGTTTTTT.

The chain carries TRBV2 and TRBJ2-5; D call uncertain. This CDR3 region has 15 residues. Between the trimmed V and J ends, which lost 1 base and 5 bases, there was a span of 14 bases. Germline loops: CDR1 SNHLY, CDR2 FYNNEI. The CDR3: CASSEEKAWRETQYF. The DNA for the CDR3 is TGTGCCAGCAGTGAAGAAAAAGCGTGGCGGGAGACCCAGTACTTC.

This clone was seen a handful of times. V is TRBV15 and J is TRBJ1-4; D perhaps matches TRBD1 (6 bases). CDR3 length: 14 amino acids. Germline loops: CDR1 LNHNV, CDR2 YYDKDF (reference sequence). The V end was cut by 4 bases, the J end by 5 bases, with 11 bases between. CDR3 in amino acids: CATSMWGQNEKLFF. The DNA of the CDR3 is TGTGCCACCAGCATGTGGGGGCAGAATGAAAAACTGTTTTTT.

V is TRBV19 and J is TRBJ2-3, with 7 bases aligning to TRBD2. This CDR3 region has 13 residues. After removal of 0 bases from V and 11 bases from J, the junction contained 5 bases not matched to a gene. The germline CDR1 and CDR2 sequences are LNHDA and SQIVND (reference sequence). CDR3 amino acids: CASSIDRGDVQYF. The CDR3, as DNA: TGTGCCAGTAGTATAGATCGGGGGGATGTGCAGTATTTT.

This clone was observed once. CDR3 in amino acids: CASSLDKRRQYF. DNA for the CDR3: TGTGCCAGCAGCTTAGACAAACGCCGGCAGTACTTC. V usage is TRBV5-6 and J usage is TRBJ2-7; D call uncertain. Germline V lookup: CDR1 SGHDT, CDR2 YYEEEE. The CDR3 is 12 amino acids. The V gene lost 2 bases and the J gene lost 9 bases, with 12 bases spanning the gap.

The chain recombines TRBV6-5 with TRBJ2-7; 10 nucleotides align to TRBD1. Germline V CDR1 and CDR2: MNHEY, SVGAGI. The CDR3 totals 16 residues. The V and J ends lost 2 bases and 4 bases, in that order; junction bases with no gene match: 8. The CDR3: CASSYSVGQGIYEQYF. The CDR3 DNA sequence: TGTGCCAGCAGTTACAGTGTGGGACAGGGGATTTACGAGCAGTACTTC.

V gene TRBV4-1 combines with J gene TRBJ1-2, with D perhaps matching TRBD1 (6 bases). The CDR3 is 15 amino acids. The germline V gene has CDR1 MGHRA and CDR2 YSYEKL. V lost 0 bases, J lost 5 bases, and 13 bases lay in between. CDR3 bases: TGCGCCAGCAGCCAAGACCGAGGACAGCCATATGGCTACACCTTC. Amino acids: CASSQDRGQPYGYTF.

Written as DNA, the CDR3 is TGTGCCAGCAGCGTAACGGACAGGGGGTCCTACGAGCAGTACTTC. Translated: CASSVTDRGSYEQYF. This chain connects TRBV7-6 to TRBJ2-7; 10 positions agree with TRBD1. This CDR3 has 15 residues. V trimming: 5 bases; J trimming: 1 base; junction bases outside the gene matches: 5. Germline CDR1 reads SGHVS; CDR2 reads FNYEAQ. Full variable domain (missing parts from reference TRBV7-6 and TRBJ2-7): GAGVSQSPRYKVTKRGQDVALRCDPISGHVSLYWYRQALGQGPEFLTYFNYEAQQDKSGLPNDRFSAERPEGSISTLTIQRTEQRDSAMYRCASSVTDRGSYEQYFGPGTRLTVT.

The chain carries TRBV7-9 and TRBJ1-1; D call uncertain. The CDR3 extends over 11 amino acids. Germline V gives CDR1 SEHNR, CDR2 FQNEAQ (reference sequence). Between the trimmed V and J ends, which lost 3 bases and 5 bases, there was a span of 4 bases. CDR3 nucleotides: TGTGCCAGCAGCTTGTTAACTGAAGCTTTCTTT. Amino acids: CASSLLTEAFF.

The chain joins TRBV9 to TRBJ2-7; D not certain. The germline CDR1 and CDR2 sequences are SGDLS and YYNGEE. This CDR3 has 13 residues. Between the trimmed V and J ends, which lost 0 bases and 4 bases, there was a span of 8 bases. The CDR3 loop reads CASSVDSAYEQYF. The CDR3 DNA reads TGTGCCAGCAGCGTAGACAGTGCTTACGAGCAGTACTTC.